Each of the 8 T cell receptor beta chains below was sequenced from the same sample in a study of graft-versus-host responses after intestinal transplantation. These receptors lack a known antigen. This table comes from immunoSEQ multiplex PCR, and its TCRdb copy is limited to in-frame clones, with some not included. The sample has approximately 97,000 clones, 91% seen once; the top ten hold about 0.18%. The sequences come from unstimulated CD4+ T cells sorted from spleen or lymph node cells, collected before transplant. These receptors originate from a human donor who was the organ donor for an intestinal transplant.

The rearrangement links TRBV4-1 to TRBJ1-1; possible D gene TRBD1, 5 bases. The germline CDR1 and CDR2 sequences are MGHRA and YSYEKL. V lost 3 bases and J lost 4, with 15 bases in between. CDR3 length equals 15 residues. The CDR3 DNA sequence: TGCGCCAGCAGCCACTGGGAGGAGGGGAGCACTGAAGCTTTCTTT. Its translation: CASSHWEEGSTEAFF.

The CDR3 protein is CASSRDRVKTGELFF. The CDR3 DNA sequence: TGTGCCAGCAGCCGGGACAGGGTAAAAACCGGGGAGCTGTTTTTT. This rearrangement joins TRBV9 to TRBJ2-2; 9 bases line up with TRBD1. Germline lookup yields CDR1 SGDLS and CDR2 YYNGEE. With V trimmed by 4 bases and J by 5 bases, 6 bases remained unmatched. The CDR3 runs to 15 residues.

The V and J genes are TRBV5-1 and TRBJ1-2, with 12 bases matching TRBD1. The CDR3 is made up of 16 amino acids. With 1 base clipped from V and 7 bases from J, the junction kept 8 bases outside the gene matches. The germline CDR1 and CDR2 sequences are SGHRS and YFSETQ. CDR3 sequence (DNA): TGCGCCAGCAGCTTGATCCGGGACAGGGGGCAAGGTGGCTACACCTTC. It is translated as CASSLIRDRGQGGYTF.

V gene TRBV4-1 combines with J gene TRBJ2-1, with 9 bases identical to TRBD2. Unmatched junction bases numbered 8, after V lost 2 bases and J lost 9 bases. This CDR3 region has 15 residues. Germline V gene sequence: CDR1 MGHRA, CDR2 YSYEKL. The CDR3 sequence: CASSQNSGGFSEQFF. The CDR3 coding sequence is TGCGCCAGCAGCCAAAATAGCGGGGGTTTTAGTGAGCAGTTCTTC.

This clone was counted once. The rearrangement links TRBV5-1 to TRBJ2-7; 11 nucleotides align to TRBD1. The V gene's germline CDR1 is SGHRS and CDR2 YFSETQ. V was pared by 4 bases and J by 5 bases, with 8 bases of the junction left unmatched. This CDR3 spans 15 amino acids. DNA for the CDR3: TGCGCCAGCAGCCCCGGAGGGACAGGGGGAGACGAGCAGTACTTC. This gives the protein CASSPGGTGGDEQYF.

This chain uses TRBV5-1 with TRBJ2-1, with 9 bases fitting TRBD1. Trimming removed 4 bases from V and 8 bases from J; junction bases left unmatched: 7. The CDR3 has 14 amino acids. In germline, CDR1 is SGHRS, CDR2 YFSETQ. The CDR3, as DNA: TGCGCCAGCAGCCCCCGGGACAGGGAATATGAGCAGTTCTTC. Translating gives CASSPRDREYEQFF.

V is TRBV9 and J is TRBJ2-3, with a weak D call TRBD2 (6 bases). The CDR3 covers 16 residues. The germline V gene encodes CDR1 SGDLS and CDR2 YYNGEE. Deletions cut 0 bases from V and 2 bases from J, with 13 bases between. The CDR3 DNA reads TGTGCCAGCAGCGTAGATCTCCGGGGGTACACAGATACGCAGTATTTT. It yields the protein CASSVDLRGYTDTQYF.

The V call is TRBV27, the J call TRBJ2-1; 9 positions match TRBD1. V gave up 7 bases and J gave up 6 bases; unmatched junction bases: 10. Germline V lookup: CDR1 MNHEY, CDR2 SMNVEV (reference sequence). This CDR3 has 15 residues. The CDR3 region has the DNA TGTGCCAGCACCCCGGTACAGGGGGCCATCAATGAGCAGTTCTTC. Translated: CASTPVQGAINEQFF.